Sequencing of this T cell receptor (beta chain) was carried out in a study of regulatory T cells in long-lasting Graves disease. This clonotype was recorded many times. Assembly of TCR beta libraries relied on iRepertoire HTBI primers together with Arm-PCR of CDR3 regions. One entry per CDR3 protein results from TCRdb running MiXCR on the multiplex PCR reads. This table has some 320,000 distinct CDR3 sequences, over 15% appearing once. As to time point: newly diagnosed GD, antithyroid drugs for less than 3 months. RNA from PBMCs was the source of the TCR library. Germline CDR1 is SGHAT and CDR2 is FQNNGV. With 4 bases removed from V and 1 base from J, the gap between germline ends came to 7 bases. CDR3 length: 13 amino acids.

The sequence was collected from a female donor with Graves disease. This chain links TRBV11-2 with TRBJ1-1; D remains unclear. Source: peripheral blood mononuclear cells (PBMCs), taken at new diagnosis, from a patient treated with antithyroid drugs. CDR3 sequence (DNA): TGTGCCAGCAGCTCGGTTAGGAACACTGAAGCTTTCTTT. This gives the protein CASSSVRNTEAFF.